This T cell receptor (beta chain) was sequenced in a study of tumor-infiltrating lymphocytes in primary liver carcinoma. As for the study in general: The study reported T1-T3 N0M0 tumors spanning 4.2 to 10 cm. The study, taken as a whole, reports: Whereas tumor region pairs overlapped more, tumor-adjacent and tumor-blood pairs overlapped less.

The CDR3 contains 13 residues. Deletions cut 4 bases from V and 2 bases from J, with 12 bases between. Germline CDR1 SQVTM, CDR2 ANQGSEA. Out of unsorted whole blood came the blood RNA, and germline DNA was extracted as well. No treatment had been given to the patients, who were chronically infected with HBV. Priming with a constant-region primer yielded TCR beta cDNA from about 450 ng total RNA. Amplification in three nested multiplex PCR rounds with slightly modified ARM-PCR gave rise to TCR beta libraries. For around 10 cycles apiece, the opening two PCR rounds ran with TRBV1-TRBV30 forward primers and a C-beta reverse primer. TCRdb passed the multiplex PCR reads through MiXCR, listing each CDR3 protein once. Of a few hundred thousand distinct CDR3 sequences listed, about 50% are singletons. With respect to this clonotype: Its antigen is not identified.

Sequenced sample: peripheral blood. This chain uses TRBV29-1 with TRBJ2-7, with D maybe TRBD2 (5 bases). This receptor was taken from a woman aged 30 to 39 with primary liver carcinoma and hepatitis B virus infection. The CDR3 reads CSVVEGTTYEQYF. The CDR3 DNA reads TGCAGCGTTGTCGAGGGAACAACCTACGAGCAGTACTTC.